The 18 T cell receptor beta chains listed next were all sequenced from one sample in a study of PD-1 blockade in classical Hodgkin lymphoma. Data came from immunoSEQ multiplex PCR; TCRdb stores just in-frame clones and leaves some out. The repertoire has several thousand clones, just under 80% of them found once; the top ten carry roughly a third. Each patient's relapse followed autologous stem cell transplantation, and brentuximab vedotin exposure varied. The sequenced sample was peripheral blood mononuclear cells (PBMCs), obtained at baseline. These receptor sequences come from a human donor with classical Hodgkin lymphoma.

V usage is TRBV13 and J usage is TRBJ1-2; TRBD1 matches at 7 bases. The ends lost 1 base at V and 0 bases at J; junction bases unmatched: 5. The CDR3 totals 16 residues. CDR1 and CDR2 (germline): PRHDT, FYEKMQ (reference sequence). CDR3 loop: CASSLATGRTNYGYTF. The CDR3, as DNA: TGTGCCAGCAGCTTAGCGACAGGGCGAACTAACTATGGCTACACCTTC.

The chain is built from TRBV7-2 and TRBJ1-3; D remains unclear. CDR1 is SGHTA, CDR2 FQGNSA, per germline. The germline V and J ends were trimmed by 7 bases and 4 bases, with 14 bases remaining between them. This CDR3 comprises 14 residues. The CDR3 sequence: CASTPAGQGNTIYF. The CDR3, as DNA: TGTGCCAGCACCCCGGCTGGCCAAGGAAACACCATATATTTT. Full variable domain (rest looked up from reference TRBV7-2 and TRBJ1-3): GAGVSQSPSNKVTEKGKDVELRCDPISGHTALYWYRQSLGQGLEFLIYFQGNSAPDKSGLPSDRFSAERTGGSVSTLTIQRTQQEDSAVYLCASTPAGQGNTIYFGEGSWLTVV.

The V gene is TRBV28, the J gene TRBJ2-3, with 9 bases lining up with TRBD1. Germline lookup yields CDR1 MDHEN and CDR2 SYDVKM. Germline trimming cut 2 bases from V and 2 bases from J; bases unmatched to any gene: 5. There are 16 residues in the CDR3. Written as DNA, the CDR3 is TGTGCCAGCAGTTTAGTCGGGACAGGGAACACAGATACGCAGTATTTT. Its translation: CASSLVGTGNTDTQYF. Drawing the rest from reference TRBV28 and TRBJ2-3, the complete variable domain is DVKVTQSSRYLVKRTGEKVFLECVQDMDHENMFWYRQDPGLGLRLIYFSYDVKMKEKGDIPEGYSVSREKKERFSLILESASTNQTSMYLCASSLVGTGNTDTQYFGPGTRLTVL.

The chain carries TRBV9 and TRBJ1-2, with 7 bases fitting TRBD1. V dropped 3 bases and J dropped 0; count of bases not matched to a gene: 11. The CDR3 extends over 17 amino acids. Germline-derived CDR1 and CDR2 are SGDLS and YYNGEE. The CDR3: CASSASVGTAANYGYTF. CDR3 DNA: TGTGCCAGCAGCGCCTCTGTAGGGACAGCAGCTAACTATGGCTACACCTTC.

The chain has TRBV27 and TRBJ1-1; unclear D gene. This CDR3 contains 17 residues. Germline V gene data show CDR1 as MNHEY and CDR2 as SMNVEV (reference sequence). The V and J ends lost 1 base and 3 bases respectively, with 18 bases between them. CDR3: CASSLFAGPITDTEAFF. The CDR3 DNA is TGTGCCAGCAGTTTATTCGCAGGTCCCATAACGGACACTGAAGCTTTCTTT.

A single count supports this clone. This chain joins TRBV5-4 and TRBJ1-6, with 8 bases matching TRBD1. Germline CDR1 is SGHNT and CDR2 is YYREEE (reference sequence). V was pared by 4 bases and J by 8 bases, with 5 bases of the junction left unmatched. The CDR3 contains 14 residues. In nucleotides, the CDR3 is TGTGCCAGCAGCCCGGGACAGGTTTATTCACCCCTCCACTTT. This sequence encodes CASSPGQVYSPLHF.

The chain links TRBV11-3 to TRBJ2-1; 7 bases are shared with TRBD2. J lost 6 bases, V lost 1 base, and 6 bases had no gene match. The CDR3 extends over 15 amino acids. Per germline, CDR1 SGHNT and CDR2 YENEEA. The CDR3 DNA reads as TGTGCCAGCAGCTTAGGAGCGGGACCCTCCAATGAGCAGTTCTTC. Amino acid sequence: CASSLGAGPSNEQFF.

The rearrangement joins TRBV6-5 to TRBJ1-1; a weak D match, TRBD1 (6 bases). The CDR3 has 13 amino acids. Germline loops: CDR1 MNHEY, CDR2 SVGAGI. V lost 2 bases and J lost 5, with 9 bases in between. In nucleotides, the CDR3 is TGTGCCAGCAGTTACCAGGGGTGGACTGAAGCTTTCTTT. Amino acids: CASSYQGWTEAFF.

Details on this clone: Sequence at one end of the junction differs from germline and may be a read error. The V call is TRBV6-6, the J call TRBJ1-1; no clear D. Per germline, CDR1 MNHNY and CDR2 SVGAGI (reference sequence). CDR3 length: 15 amino acids. The CDR3 DNA sequence: TGTACCAGCAGTTTTCTCGTACCCGGAGGCACTGAAGCTTTCTTT. Protein product: CTSSFLVPGGTEAFF.

The rearrangement links TRBV5-4 to TRBJ1-2, with a possible D match to TRBD1 (6 bases). Germline CDR1 and CDR2: SGHNT and YYREEE (reference sequence). V was trimmed by 0 bases and J by 4 bases, leaving 13 bases between them. CDR3 length: 15 amino acids. CDR3 protein: CASSLEPGTIYGYTF. For the CDR3, the DNA is TGTGCCAGCAGCTTGGAACCCGGGACAATCTATGGCTACACCTTC.

This rearrangement joins TRBV28 to TRBJ2-7, with D uncertain. Germline-derived CDR1 and CDR2 are MDHEN and SYDVKM. This CDR3 comprises 15 residues. Trimming removed 2 bases at V and 5 bases at J, with 16 bases between. The CDR3 coding sequence is TGTGCCAGCAGTTTAATTGAGACACCGACCCACGAGCAGTACTTC. Translating gives CASSLIETPTHEQYF.

The chain links TRBV28 to TRBJ2-5; 7 positions match TRBD1. V lost 1 base, J lost 1 base, and 6 bases stayed unmatched. Germline V lookup: CDR1 MDHEN, CDR2 SYDVKM. This CDR3 spans 16 amino acids. The CDR3 here is CASSLLGTASQETQYF. In DNA form, the CDR3 reads TGTGCCAGCAGTTTATTAGGGACAGCGTCCCAAGAGACCCAGTACTTC.

The chain recombines TRBV21-1 with TRBJ1-1; the D segment call TRBD1 is taken from the table without a DNA check. TRBV21-1 is reported as a pseudogene. The CDR3 length is 17 residues. The CDR3 loop reads CASSKARGRGKGTEAFF. In DNA form, the CDR3 reads TGTGCCAGCAGCAAAGCGCGAGGCAGGGGTAAGGGCACTGAAGCTTTCTTT.

A word on this clone: Other DNA sequences from this sample encode an identical CDR3 as well. V and J are TRBV4-3 and TRBJ2-7, with D perhaps assigned TRBD1 or TRBD2 (6 bases each). Germline-derived CDR1 and CDR2 are LGHNA and YSLEER. The CDR3 loop spans 14 amino acids. V dropped 0 bases and J dropped 2 bases, with 8 bases sitting between them. CDR3 amino acids: CASSQEGGTYEQYF. The CDR3 coding sequence is TGCGCCAGCAGCCAAGAAGGGGGGACCTACGAGCAGTACTTC.

This chain uses TRBV27 with TRBJ2-1; no definite D call. V was shortened by 0 bases and J by 7 bases, with 10 bases between the two germline ends. This CDR3 is 14 amino acids long. Germline V gene data show CDR1 as MNHEY and CDR2 as SMNVEV (reference sequence). The CDR3 coding sequence is TGTGCCAGCAGTTTATCGGTTGGCCCAAATGAGCAGTTCTTC. As protein: CASSLSVGPNEQFF.

This clone has a single count. V usage is TRBV7-3 and J usage is TRBJ2-7, with D possibly being TRBD2 (5 bases). This CDR3 is 15 amino acids long. The ends were cut back, 6 bases at V and 2 bases at J, with 17 bases in the middle. Germline-derived CDR1 and CDR2 are SGHTA and FQGTGA. The CDR3 DNA is TGTGCCAGCAGGGACTGGGTGTCGACCCCCTACGAGCAGTACTTC. It specifies CASRDWVSTPYEQYF.

In the case of this clone: Other DNA variants within this sample encode the same CDR3. The chain uses TRBV6-5 and TRBJ2-5; 7 positions agree with TRBD1. CDR3 length equals 15 residues. Germline V gene sequence: CDR1 MNHEY, CDR2 SVGAGI. With V trimmed by 6 bases and J by 5 bases, 12 bases remained unmatched. Here the CDR3 reads CASRQEQRGQETQYF. DNA of the CDR3: TGTGCCAGCAGGCAAGAACAGAGGGGACAGGAGACCCAGTACTTC.

CDR3 bases: TGCGCCAGCAGTCAATTGGTGGGTTCGAACACCGGGGAGCTGTTTTTT. This gives the protein CASSQLVGSNTGELFF. The chain links TRBV23-1 to TRBJ2-2, with D unresolved. TRBV23-1 is annotated as an ORF whose role is uncertain. The CDR3 extends over 16 amino acids. V was trimmed by 1 base and J by 0 bases, leaving 9 bases between them.